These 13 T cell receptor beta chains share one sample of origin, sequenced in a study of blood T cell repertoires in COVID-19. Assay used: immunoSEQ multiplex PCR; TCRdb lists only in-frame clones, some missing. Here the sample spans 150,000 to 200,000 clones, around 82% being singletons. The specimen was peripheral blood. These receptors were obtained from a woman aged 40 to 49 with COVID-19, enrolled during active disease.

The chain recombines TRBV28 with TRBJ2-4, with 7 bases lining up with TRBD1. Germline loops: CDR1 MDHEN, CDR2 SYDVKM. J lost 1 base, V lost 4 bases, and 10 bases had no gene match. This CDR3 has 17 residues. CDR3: CASSSGTELSAKNIQYF. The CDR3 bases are TGTGCCAGCAGTTCCGGGACAGAGCTATCGGCCAAAAACATTCAGTACTTC.

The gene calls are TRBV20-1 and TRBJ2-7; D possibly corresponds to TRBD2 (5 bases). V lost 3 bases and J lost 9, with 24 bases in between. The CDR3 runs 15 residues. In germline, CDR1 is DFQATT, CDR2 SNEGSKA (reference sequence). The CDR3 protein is CSASGGLLSLAGQYF. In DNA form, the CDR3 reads TGCAGTGCTAGTGGCGGTCTTCTAAGCCTCGCGGGGCAGTACTTC.

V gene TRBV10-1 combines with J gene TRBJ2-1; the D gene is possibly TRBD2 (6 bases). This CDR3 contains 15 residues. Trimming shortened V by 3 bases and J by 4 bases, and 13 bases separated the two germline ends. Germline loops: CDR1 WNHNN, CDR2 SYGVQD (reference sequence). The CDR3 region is CASSEGGAGYNEQFF. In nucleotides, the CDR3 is TGCGCCAGCAGTGAAGGCGGGGCGGGATACAATGAGCAGTTCTTC.

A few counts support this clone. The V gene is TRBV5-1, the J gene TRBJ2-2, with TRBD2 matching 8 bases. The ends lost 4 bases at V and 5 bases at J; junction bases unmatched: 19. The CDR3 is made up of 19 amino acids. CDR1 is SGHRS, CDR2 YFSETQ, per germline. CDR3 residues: CASSPRKIIAGGWTGELFF. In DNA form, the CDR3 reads TGCGCCAGCAGCCCGCGGAAGATAATTGCGGGAGGTTGGACCGGGGAGCTGTTTTTT.

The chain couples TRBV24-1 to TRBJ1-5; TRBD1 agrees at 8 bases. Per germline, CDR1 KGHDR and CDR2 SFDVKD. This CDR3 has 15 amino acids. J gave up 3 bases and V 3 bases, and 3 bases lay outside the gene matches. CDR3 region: CATSDTGGNNQPQHF. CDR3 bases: TGTGCCACCAGTGATACAGGGGGAAACAATCAGCCCCAGCATTTT.

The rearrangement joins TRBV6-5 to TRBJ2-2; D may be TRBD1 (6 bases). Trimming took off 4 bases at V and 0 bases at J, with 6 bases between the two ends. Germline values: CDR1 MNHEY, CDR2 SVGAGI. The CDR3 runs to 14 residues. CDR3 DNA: TGTGCCAGCAGTTCAGGGGCGAACACCGGGGAGCTGTTTTTT. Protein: CASSSGANTGELFF.

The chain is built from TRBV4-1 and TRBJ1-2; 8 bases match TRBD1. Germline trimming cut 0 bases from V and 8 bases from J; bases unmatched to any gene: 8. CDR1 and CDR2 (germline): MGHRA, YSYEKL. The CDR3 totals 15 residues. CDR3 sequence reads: CASSQDQWTGMGYTF. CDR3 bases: TGCGCCAGCAGCCAAGATCAATGGACAGGGATGGGCTACACCTTC.

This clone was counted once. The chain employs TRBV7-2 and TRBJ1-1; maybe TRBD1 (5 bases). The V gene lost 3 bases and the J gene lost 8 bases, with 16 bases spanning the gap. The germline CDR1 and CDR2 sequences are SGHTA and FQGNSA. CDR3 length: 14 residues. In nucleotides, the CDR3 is TGTGCCAGCAGCTTTACGCCAAACCGGGGGGAAGCTTTCTTT. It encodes CASSFTPNRGEAFF.

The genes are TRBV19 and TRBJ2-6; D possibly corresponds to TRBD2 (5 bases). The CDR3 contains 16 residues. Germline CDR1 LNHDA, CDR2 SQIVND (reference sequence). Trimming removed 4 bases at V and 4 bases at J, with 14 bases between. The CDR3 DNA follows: TGTGCCAGTAGTACTGGAGGCGGGTCCGGGGCCAACGTCCTGACTTTC. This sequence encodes CASSTGGGSGANVLTF.

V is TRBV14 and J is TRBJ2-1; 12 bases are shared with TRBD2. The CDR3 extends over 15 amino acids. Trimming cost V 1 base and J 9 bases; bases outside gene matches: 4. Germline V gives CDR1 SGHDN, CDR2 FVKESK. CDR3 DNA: TGTGCCAGCAGCCAAGGACTAGCGGGAGCCATTGAGCAGTTCTTC. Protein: CASSQGLAGAIEQFF.

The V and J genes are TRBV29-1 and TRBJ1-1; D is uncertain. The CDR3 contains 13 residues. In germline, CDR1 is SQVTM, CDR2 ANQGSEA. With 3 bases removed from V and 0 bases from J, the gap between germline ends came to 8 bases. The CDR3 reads CSVEKLMNTEAFF. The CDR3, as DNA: TGCAGCGTTGAGAAACTCATGAACACTGAAGCTTTCTTT.

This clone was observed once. The DNA for the CDR3 is TGTGCCAGCAGCTCATCGGCAGGCTACTCTGGGGCCAACGTCCTGACTTTC. The encoded protein is CASSSSAGYSGANVLTF. The rearrangement joins TRBV7-6 to TRBJ2-6; no firm D call. The CDR3 spans 17 residues. In germline, CDR1 is SGHVS, CDR2 FNYEAQ. With 4 bases removed from V and 0 bases from J, the gap between germline ends came to 13 bases.

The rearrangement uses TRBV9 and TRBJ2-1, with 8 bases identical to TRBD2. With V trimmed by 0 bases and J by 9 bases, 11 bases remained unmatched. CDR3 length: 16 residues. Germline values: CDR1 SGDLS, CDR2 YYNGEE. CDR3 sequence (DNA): TGTGCCAGCAGCGTAGGATCCAGCGGGAGTATTAGTGAGCAGTTCTTC. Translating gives CASSVGSSGSISEQFF. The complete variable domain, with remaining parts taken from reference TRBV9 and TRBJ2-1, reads DSGVTQTPKHLITATGQRVTLRCSPRSGDLSVYWYQQSLDQGLQFLIQYYNGEERAKGNILERFSAQQFPDLHSELNLSSLELGDSALYFCASSVGSSGSISEQFFGPGTRLTVL.